This T cell receptor beta chain was profiled in a study of response to subunit inactivated influenza vaccine. Study observations and caveats: Authors suggested seasonal influenza vaccinations each recruit few new T cells.

The ends were cut back, 2 bases at V and 0 bases at J, with 14 bases in the middle. The CDR3 consists of 17 residues. CDR1 and CDR2 from the germline V gene are KGHSH and LQKENI. TCRdb called the RT-PCR reads again in MiXCR, with one record for every CDR3 protein. Among under 750,000 distinct CDR3 sequences listed, approximately 10% were seen once. Comment on this clonotype: The antigen is unknown.

Specimen: PBMCs from blood, collected on the day of vaccination. The chain couples TRBV18 to TRBJ2-1, with D possibly being TRBD2 (7 bases). The source is a man aged 50 to 59 who received an inactivated influenza vaccine. This chain's CDR3 is CASSPGEGGASYNEQFF. The CDR3 nucleotides are TGTGCCAGCTCACCAGGAGAGGGGGGGGCCTCCTACAATGAGCAGTTCTTC.